The sequence of this T cell receptor (beta chain) was determined in a study of T cell repertoires in cytomegalovirus infection. Turning to the study itself: Signatures in public TCR beta sequences pointed to both CMV infection and matching HLA type.

TCRdb used MiXCR to reprocess the reads, holding one entry per CDR3 protein. Of 680,000 or so distinct CDR3 sequences listed, about 33% are singletons. General study points: CMV carriers with the relevant HLA were identified by cumulative public TCR beta family frequency. In two of eight donors, the top clonotype was HLA-C-restricted CMV-specific.

This clonotype was counted between two and nine times. What it binds is not known. The CDR3 is 15 residues long. The germline CDR1 and CDR2 sequences are MGHRA and YSYEKL. The trim removed 4 bases at V and 3 bases at J, leaving 4 bases unmatched. The chain uses TRBV4-1 and TRBJ2-1; TRBD2 matches 9 bases. The receptor's source is a human donor in good health (CMV status not recorded). Some clones in this sample may be carry-over from other donors' samples. Sequences were derived from cultured PBMCs, sampled from culture after CMV antigen stimulation. This chain's CDR3 is CASSPASGDYNEQFF. The CDR3 bases are TGCGCCAGCAGCCCAGCTAGCGGGGACTACAATGAGCAGTTCTTC.